The 28 T cell receptor beta chains in this list originate from one sample, sequenced in a study of identical twins. TCRdb fed the 5' RACE reads into MiXCR, producing one record per CDR3 protein. The sample lists 700,000 or so distinct CDR3 sequences, 21% occurring once. The same data also went into a second study, on T cells expressing NK-cell markers.

What was sequenced was PBMCs. Receptors were obtained from a young woman in good health.

With respect to this clonotype: One end of the junction varies from germline; a read error may be responsible. The chain uses TRBV3-1 and TRBJ1-1; 7 bases fit TRBD1. This CDR3 comprises 14 residues. Germline V CDR1 and CDR2: LGHDT, YNNKEL (reference sequence). The CDR3 coding sequence is TGCGCCAGCAGCCAAGTACAGGGGAGGACTGAAGCTTTCTTT. Translated: CASSQVQGRTEAFF.

V gene TRBV4-2 combines with J gene TRBJ2-7, with D hard to call. CDR1 LGHNA and CDR2 YNFKEQ come from the germline V gene. The CDR3 has 17 residues. Trimming shortened V by 0 bases and J by 0 bases, and 15 bases separated the two germline ends. The chain's CDR3 is CASSQEDGATSSYEQYF. DNA for the CDR3: TGTGCCAGCAGCCAAGAAGACGGCGCAACCAGCTCCTACGAGCAGTACTTC.

This clonotype was counted between two and nine times. The chain has TRBV20-1 and TRBJ2-3; TRBD1 aligns across 8 bases. This CDR3 is built from 17 residues. The V segment lost 0 bases and the J segment 2 bases; nucleotides outside the gene matches: 10. CDR1 and CDR2 from the germline V gene are DFQATT and SNEGSKA (reference sequence). CDR3 sequence (DNA): TGCAGTGCTAGAGACCCGGCCGGGACAGGCTTCACAGATACGCAGTATTTT. It codes for CSARDPAGTGFTDTQYF.

The chain links TRBV11-2 to TRBJ2-2; D unclear. Per the germline V gene, CDR1 is SGHAT and CDR2 is FQNNGV. The CDR3 loop spans 13 amino acids. V was trimmed by 5 bases and J by 6 bases, leaving 10 bases between them. Here the CDR3 reads CASSLFGPGELFF. The CDR3 DNA reads as TGTGCCAGCAGCCTATTCGGCCCCGGGGAGCTGTTTTTT. Based on the CDR3 plus reference TRBV11-2 and TRBJ2-2, the full variable domain is EAGVAQSPRYKIIEKRQSVAFWCNPISGHATLYWYQQILGQGPKLLIQFQNNGVVDDSQLPKDRFSAERLKGVDSTLKIQPAKLEDSAVYLCASSLFGPGELFFGEGSRLTVL.

The genes are TRBV20-1 and TRBJ2-7, with D perhaps matching TRBD1 (6 bases). The CDR3 contains 14 residues. Between the trimmed V and J ends, which lost 3 bases and 0 bases, there was a span of 12 bases. Germline CDR1 and CDR2: DFQATT and SNEGSKA (reference sequence). CDR3 sequence reads: CSASGGQSSYEQYF. CDR3 DNA sequence: TGCAGTGCTAGTGGCGGACAGAGCTCCTACGAGCAGTACTTC.

Here the CDR3 reads CAIGSGGYEQYF. CDR3 in DNA: TGTGCCATCGGGAGCGGGGGCTACGAGCAGTACTTC. The chain carries TRBV10-3 and TRBJ2-7, with 8 bases fitting TRBD2. This CDR3 is 12 amino acids long. V was clipped by 8 bases and J by 3 bases; unmatched bases: 3. Germline assignment: CDR1 ENHRY and CDR2 SYGVKD.

This clonotype was recorded a few times. The chain employs TRBV20-1 and TRBJ2-5; 7 bases agree with TRBD2. Trimming removed 1 base from V and 2 bases from J; junction bases left unmatched: 10. Germline assignment: CDR1 DFQATT and CDR2 SNEGSKA (reference sequence). The CDR3 has 16 residues. The CDR3 DNA reads as TGCAGTGCTAGAGGGTGGCCCAGCGGGGTTCAAGAGACCCAGTACTTC. Residues: CSARGWPSGVQETQYF.

J is TRBJ1-1 and V is TRBV5-1; D is undetermined. CDR3 length: 16 amino acids. Trimming removed 0 bases at V and 7 bases at J, with 19 bases between. CDR1 is SGHRS, CDR2 YFSETQ, per germline. The CDR3 sequence: CASSLVFLGRPDEAFF. CDR3 DNA: TGCGCCAGCAGCTTGGTCTTCTTGGGCAGGCCGGATGAAGCTTTCTTT. Based on the CDR3 plus reference TRBV5-1 and TRBJ1-1, the full variable domain is KAGVTQTPRYLIKTRGQQVTLSCSPISGHRSVSWYQQTPGQGLQFLFEYFSETQRNKGNFPGRFSGRQFSNSRSEMNVSTLELGDSALYLCASSLVFLGRPDEAFFGQGTRLTVV.

The sample holds a few counts of this clonotype. This rearrangement joins TRBV27 to TRBJ2-1; D unresolved. This CDR3 comprises 16 residues. Germline assignment: CDR1 MNHEY and CDR2 SMNVEV (reference sequence). Trimming removed 5 bases at V and 0 bases at J, with 14 bases between. This CDR3 reads CASSAYSLYSYNEQFF. CDR3 nucleotide sequence: TGTGCCAGCAGTGCCTATAGCCTATACTCCTACAATGAGCAGTTCTTC.

The rearrangement links TRBV5-5 to TRBJ2-1; TRBD2 agrees at 7 bases. V shed 4 bases and J 4 bases; nucleotides not matched to a gene: 14. Germline-derived CDR1 and CDR2 are SGHKS and YYEKEE (reference sequence). The CDR3 has 17 residues. CDR3 in amino acids: CASSHNARDYGYNEQFF. The CDR3 coding sequence is TGTGCCAGCAGCCACAACGCCCGGGACTATGGTTACAATGAGCAGTTCTTC.

The rearrangement links TRBV5-1 to TRBJ1-1, with D uncertain. The CDR3 runs 14 residues. Germline CDR1 is SGHRS and CDR2 is YFSETQ. Trimming took off 0 bases at V and 0 bases at J, with 6 bases between the two ends. In DNA, the CDR3 is TGCGCCAGCAGCTTGGTTGCTATGAACACTGAAGCTTTCTTT. Translating it yields CASSLVAMNTEAFF.

This sequence joins TRBV3-1 and TRBJ2-1; D unclear. The germline CDR1 and CDR2 sequences are LGHDT and YNNKEL (reference sequence). Trimming shortened V by 0 bases and J by 4 bases, and 13 bases separated the two germline ends. This CDR3 spans 16 amino acids. The CDR3 here is CASSQEGKGHYNEQFF. For the CDR3, the DNA is TGTGCCAGCAGCCAAGAAGGGAAGGGCCATTACAATGAGCAGTTCTTC.

This clonotype was observed a handful of times. Its ends do not fully match the called genes, so a read error is possible. The chain is built from TRBV7-9 and TRBJ2-1; D could derive from TRBD1 or TRBD2 (6 bases each). Germline lookup yields CDR1 SEHNR and CDR2 FQNEAQ (reference sequence). The CDR3 loop spans 13 amino acids. CDR3: CASSLGGWDEQFF. The CDR3 DNA reads TGTGCCAGCAGTTTAGGGGGGTGGGATGAGCAGTTCTTC.

The CDR3: CASSLGGPPNEQFF. CDR3 nucleotides: TGCGCCAGCAGCTTGGGAGGCCCACCCAATGAGCAGTTCTTC. V and J are TRBV5-1 and TRBJ2-1; D remains ambiguous. There are 14 residues in the CDR3. Germline V gene data show CDR1 as SGHRS and CDR2 as YFSETQ. The germline V and J ends were trimmed by 0 bases and 6 bases, with 10 bases remaining between them.

V and J are TRBV5-5 and TRBJ2-1; 8 bases are shared with TRBD2. From germline, CDR1 is SGHKS and CDR2 YYEKEE (reference sequence). The CDR3 covers 15 residues. Trimming took 7 bases from V and 2 from J; bases not matched to a gene: 8. The CDR3 protein is CASSITSGAYNEQFF. For the CDR3, the DNA is TGTGCCAGCTCTATTACTAGCGGAGCCTACAATGAGCAGTTCTTC. Full variable domain (missing parts from reference TRBV5-5 and TRBJ2-1): DAGVTQSPTHLIKTRGQQVTLRCSPISGHKSVSWYQQVLGQGPQFIFQYYEKEERGRGNFPDRFSARQFPNYSSELNVNALLLGDSALYLCASSITSGAYNEQFFGPGTRLTVL.

The sample holds a few counts of this clonotype. The chain recombines TRBV5-1 with TRBJ2-5, with TRBD2 identical over 9 bases. CDR1 and CDR2 from the germline V gene are SGHRS and YFSETQ. CDR3 size: 17 residues. Germline trimming cut 5 bases from V and 1 base from J; bases unmatched to any gene: 12. CDR3 coding DNA: TGCGCCAGCAGTCATATAGCGGGGGTGACCGGCCAAGAGACCCAGTACTTC. It is translated as CASSHIAGVTGQETQYF. The full variable domain, with the rest looked up from reference TRBV5-1 and TRBJ2-5, is KAGVTQTPRYLIKTRGQQVTLSCSPISGHRSVSWYQQTPGQGLQFLFEYFSETQRNKGNFPGRFSGRQFSNSRSEMNVSTLELGDSALYLCASSHIAGVTGQETQYFGPGTRLLVL.

This clonotype was seen ten or more times. The chain couples TRBV5-1 to TRBJ2-5; 8 bases line up with TRBD1. The CDR3 runs to 13 residues. Germline loops: CDR1 SGHRS, CDR2 YFSETQ. The ends lost 2 bases at V and 3 bases at J; junction bases unmatched: 0. The DNA for the CDR3 is TGCGCCAGCAGCTTACAGGGGGAAGAGACCCAGTACTTC. It codes for CASSLQGEETQYF.

This chain uses TRBV10-3 with TRBJ1-6; D is unresolved. The CDR3 spans 14 residues. Germline V gives CDR1 ENHRY, CDR2 SYGVKD. V lost 5 bases, J lost 5 bases, and 10 bases lay in between. The chain's CDR3 is CAISTNRDNSPLHF. The CDR3, as DNA: TGTGCCATCAGTACTAACAGAGATAATTCACCCCTCCACTTT.

The J gene is TRBJ2-1, the V gene TRBV5-1; D is unclear. Germline lookup yields CDR1 SGHRS and CDR2 YFSETQ. The CDR3 is 14 amino acids. V lost 0 bases, J lost 5 bases, and 9 bases lay in between. This CDR3 reads CASSLAQINNEQFF. The CDR3 DNA sequence: TGCGCCAGCAGCTTGGCCCAGATCAACAATGAGCAGTTCTTC.

This chain links TRBV12-3 or TRBV12-4 with TRBJ2-1, with 10 bases identical to TRBD2. The CDR3 is 15 residues long. The V and J ends lost 6 bases and 4 bases, in that order; junction bases with no gene match: 6. The CDR3 sequence is CASRTGLAVYNEQFF. As DNA, the CDR3 is TGTGCCAGCAGAACAGGACTAGCGGTATACAATGAGCAGTTCTTC.

This clonotype was counted a few times. The chain combines TRBV7-2 with TRBJ2-3, with D perhaps TRBD2 (5 bases). This CDR3 has 14 amino acids. The V end lost 5 bases, the J end lost 4 bases, and 13 bases lay between the germline ends. CDR1 is SGHTA, CDR2 FQGNSA, per germline. The CDR3 DNA reads TGTGCCAGCAGCCGGTGGGAGAAGGCAGATACGCAGTATTTT. This sequence encodes CASSRWEKADTQYF. The variable domain in full, completed from reference TRBV7-2 and TRBJ2-3, reads GAGVSQSPSNKVTEKGKDVELRCDPISGHTALYWYRQSLGQGLEFLIYFQGNSAPDKSGLPSDRFSAERTGGSVSTLTIQRTQQEDSAVYLCASSRWEKADTQYFGPGTRLTVL.

This clonotype was counted at least ten times. The genes are TRBV4-1 and TRBJ1-1, with 9 bases identical to TRBD1. The CDR3 extends over 19 amino acids. Germline V gene sequence: CDR1 MGHRA, CDR2 YSYEKL. V was pared by 2 bases and J by 3 bases, with 16 bases of the junction left unmatched. The DNA for the CDR3 is TGCGCCAGCAGCCAAAGAGGAGTTGTACAGGGGGCATACGACACTGAAGCTTTCTTT. Translated: CASSQRGVVQGAYDTEAFF.

The table lists this clonotype with a few counts. V and J are TRBV29-1 and TRBJ2-1; tentative D call: TRBD1 (6 bases). Trimming stripped 3 bases from V and 1 base from J, with 10 bases between. This CDR3 spans 14 amino acids. Germline V lookup: CDR1 SQVTM, CDR2 ANQGSEA. CDR3 loop: CSVDPTGSYNEQFF. Written as DNA, the CDR3 is TGCAGCGTTGACCCGACAGGATCCTACAATGAGCAGTTCTTC.

The rearrangement links TRBV3-1 to TRBJ1-3, with D uncertain. CDR1 and CDR2 (germline): LGHDT, YNNKEL (reference sequence). V was shortened by 0 bases and J by 0 bases, with 12 bases between the two germline ends. The CDR3 totals 17 residues. CDR3 nucleotide sequence: TGTGCCAGCAGCCAAGATCAGCCGCTAAGCTCTGGAAACACCATATATTTT. Protein: CASSQDQPLSSGNTIYF.

J is TRBJ2-7 and V is TRBV9; D might be TRBD2 (7 bases). The V end lost 2 bases, the J end lost 3 bases, and 12 bases lay between the germline ends. Germline V CDR1 and CDR2: SGDLS, YYNGEE. CDR3 length equals 14 residues. The CDR3 region is CASSVAGANYEQYF. CDR3 DNA sequence: TGTGCCAGCAGCGTTGCGGGGGCGAACTACGAGCAGTACTTC.

Only a few counts were recorded for this clonotype. Here the CDR3 reads CASSLAERGGIDEQFF. CDR3 sequence (DNA): TGTGCCAGCAGCTTAGCGGAGCGGGGGGGCATCGATGAGCAGTTCTTC. This chain joins TRBV7-9 and TRBJ2-1; 10 bases map to TRBD2. CDR1 SEHNR and CDR2 FQNEAQ come from the germline V gene (reference sequence). There are 16 residues in the CDR3. The V gene end was trimmed by 0 bases and the J gene end by 8 bases; junction bases not matched to a gene: 7.

This clonotype was seen a handful of times. The rearrangement uses TRBV6-2 or TRBV6-3 and TRBJ2-7, with D possibly matching TRBD1 (6 bases). The CDR3 sequence is 14 residues long. V shed 7 bases and J shed 0 bases, with 13 bases lying between them. Germline CDR1 reads MNHEY; CDR2 reads SVGEGT. The chain's CDR3 is CASTRTATSYEQYF. For the CDR3, the DNA is TGTGCCAGCACACGGACAGCCACCTCCTACGAGCAGTACTTC.

This chain connects TRBV5-1 to TRBJ2-3, with 8 positions matching TRBD2. The CDR3 runs to 16 residues. The germline CDR1 and CDR2 sequences are SGHRS and YFSETQ. V lost 0 bases, J lost 1 base, and 4 bases stayed unmatched. Here the CDR3 reads CASSLAWRGGTDTQYF. The CDR3, as DNA: TGCGCCAGCAGCTTGGCATGGCGGGGGGGCACAGATACGCAGTATTTT.